The source of this T cell receptor beta chain is a study of OX40 agonist ivuxolimab in advanced cancers. The germline V gene encodes CDR1 SGHTS and CDR2 YDEGEE. The germline V and J ends were trimmed by 3 bases and 2 bases, with 9 bases remaining between them. The CDR3 contains 14 residues. Overall study results and limits: CD4+ T cells averaged fewer expanded clones than CD8+ T cells.

As to this clone: Its antigen is as yet unknown.

Measured with immunoSEQ multiplex PCR; TCRdb has only the in-frame clones, and not every one. Among 55,000 to 85,000 clones, about 86% were seen once, and the ten largest hold around 0.75%. This material consisted of CD4+ or CD8+ T cells sorted from blood, taken in a trial of the OX40 agonist ivuxolimab. The V and J genes are TRBV5-8 and TRBJ1-5, with no clear D. This sequence was found in an adult with an advanced solid tumor such as melanoma, head and neck, liver or kidney cancer. CDR3 loop: CASSWRGGNQPQHF. The CDR3 DNA reads as TGTGCCAGCAGCTGGCGGGGAGGCAATCAGCCCCAGCATTTT.